Below, 28 T cell receptor beta chains from the same sample are listed, as sequenced in a study of T cells in localized non-small cell lung cancer. Clones were read by immunoSEQ multiplex PCR, and TCRdb kept only the in-frame ones, dropping some. The table lists roughly 40,000 clones, over 80% of them singletons. The sequencing here drew on peripheral blood, taken before any cancer treatment. These receptors originate from a woman aged 35 to 70 with stage I lung adenocarcinoma.

This clone was seen just once. The chain employs TRBV9 and TRBJ1-2; TRBD1 agrees at 7 bases. This CDR3 has 14 amino acids. Trimming removed 4 bases from V and 6 bases from J; junction bases left unmatched: 9. Looked up from germline, CDR1 is SGDLS and CDR2 is YYNGEE. CDR3 DNA: TGTGCCAGCAGCAGGGCCGACAGGGACGATGGCTACACCTTC. Residues: CASSRADRDDGYTF.

The V call is TRBV5-1, the J call TRBJ1-5; D unresolved. CDR1 and CDR2 from the germline V gene are SGHRS and YFSETQ. This CDR3 contains 14 residues. V lost 2 bases and J lost 5, with 11 bases in between. CDR3 loop: CASSFGSGDQPQHF. CDR3 coding DNA: TGCGCCAGCAGCTTTGGGTCGGGCGATCAGCCCCAGCATTTT. Full variable domain (outside the CDR3, taken from reference TRBV5-1 and TRBJ1-5): KAGVTQTPRYLIKTRGQQVTLSCSPISGHRSVSWYQQTPGQGLQFLFEYFSETQRNKGNFPGRFSGRQFSNSRSEMNVSTLELGDSALYLCASSFGSGDQPQHFGDGTRLSIL.

The chain combines TRBV4-1 with TRBJ2-1; 12 nucleotides agree with TRBD2. CDR3 length: 16 residues. Germline lookup yields CDR1 MGHRA and CDR2 YSYEKL. The V gene end was trimmed by 1 base and the J gene end by 10 bases; junction bases not matched to a gene: 8. The CDR3 DNA reads TGCGCCAGCAGCCAAGGGCTAGCGGGAGGGATGGAGGAGCAGTTCTTC. This gives the protein CASSQGLAGGMEEQFF.

The rearrangement joins TRBV19 to TRBJ1-4, with TRBD1 matching 7 bases. The CDR3 sequence is 16 residues long. V lost 5 bases to trimming and J lost 6 bases; unmatched junction nucleotides: 12. Germline loops: CDR1 LNHDA, CDR2 SQIVND (reference sequence). CDR3 in amino acids: CASSLNPGTVHEKLFF. CDR3 bases: TGTGCCAGTAGTTTAAACCCCGGGACAGTTCATGAAAAACTGTTTTTT.

J is TRBJ1-5 and V is TRBV28; D gene uncertain. This CDR3 comprises 15 residues. With 2 bases removed from V and 1 base from J, the gap between germline ends came to 9 bases. Germline V gene sequence: CDR1 MDHEN, CDR2 SYDVKM. DNA for the CDR3: TGTGCCAGCAGTTTAAGCTGGAGAAGCAATCAGCCCCAGCATTTT. Translation gives CASSLSWRSNQPQHF.

J is TRBJ2-7 and V is TRBV19; D not certain. Germline V gives CDR1 LNHDA, CDR2 SQIVND (reference sequence). The CDR3 is 12 residues long. V was shortened by 3 bases and J by 6 bases, with 9 bases between the two germline ends. The DNA of the CDR3 is TGTGCCAGTAGTATGGGGAAGTCCGAGCAGTACTTC. This codes for CASSMGKSEQYF.

The CDR3 DNA follows: TGTGCCAGTAGTCGGAGACATAAGGACCAAGAGACCCAGTACTTC. This sequence encodes CASSRRHKDQETQYF. This chain links TRBV19 with TRBJ2-5; D unresolved. There are 15 residues in the CDR3. With 5 bases removed from V and 0 bases from J, the gap between germline ends came to 13 bases. CDR1 is LNHDA and CDR2 is SQIVND in the germline V gene (reference sequence).

This clone was seen just once. The chain's CDR3 is CAWEPGQGKGGGYTF. As DNA, the CDR3 is TGTGCCTGGGAACCGGGACAGGGTAAAGGCGGTGGCTACACCTTC. The chain carries TRBV30 and TRBJ1-2; 9 bases are shared with TRBD1. This CDR3 is built from 15 residues. J was trimmed by 7 bases and V by 5 bases; bases with no gene match: 14. CDR1 and CDR2 from the germline V gene are GTSNPN and SVGIG (reference sequence). Combining the CDR3 with reference TRBV30 and TRBJ1-2 gives the whole variable domain SQTIHQWPATLVQPVGSPLSLECTVEGTSNPNLYWYRQAAGRGLQLLFYSVGIGQISSEVPQNLSASRPQDRQFILSSKKLLLSDSGFYLCAWEPGQGKGGGYTFGSGTRLTVV.

The rearrangement uses TRBV7-2 and TRBJ2-3; the match to TRBD2 covers 7 bases. The germline V gene has CDR1 SGHTA and CDR2 FQGNSA. V gave up 5 bases and J gave up 2 bases; unmatched junction bases: 10. The CDR3 is 16 amino acids. The CDR3 DNA sequence: TGTGCCAGCAGCCGGCGGCTAGCGGCTCACACAGATACGCAGTATTTT. It yields the protein CASSRRLAAHTDTQYF.

This chain joins TRBV27 and TRBJ2-1; tentatively, D is TRBD1 (6 bases). Trimming removed 4 bases from V and 8 bases from J, with 21 bases in between. Per germline, CDR1 MNHEY and CDR2 SMNVEV (reference sequence). This CDR3 has 16 amino acids. The CDR3 coding sequence is TGTGCCAGCAGTTCCCTAGGGGGAGCCTACACGGATGAGCAGTTCTTC. It yields the protein CASSSLGGAYTDEQFF.

This chain joins TRBV5-8 and TRBJ2-7; 14 positions agree with TRBD2. In germline, CDR1 is SGHTS, CDR2 YDEGEE. Trimming took 4 bases from V and 1 from J; bases not matched to a gene: 4. CDR3 length equals 16 residues. Here the CDR3 DNA reads TGTGCCAGCAGCCGGGGACTAGCGGGAGAGTCCTACGAGCAGTACTTC. Its protein is CASSRGLAGESYEQYF. Drawing the rest from reference TRBV5-8 and TRBJ2-7, the complete variable domain is EAGVTQSPTHLIKTRGQQATLRCSPISGHTSVYWYQQALGLGLQFLLWYDEGEERNRGNFPPRFSGRQFPNYSSELNVNALELEDSALYLCASSRGLAGESYEQYFGPGTRLTVT.

V and J are TRBV11-2 and TRBJ1-3; D remains ambiguous. V lost 0 bases to trimming and J lost 9 bases, with 12 bases between them. The length of the CDR3 is 14 residues. The V gene's germline CDR1 is SGHAT and CDR2 FQNNGV. The CDR3 bases are TGTGCCAGCAGCTTAGATCCCTTGTCTGGCACCATATATTTT. This gives the protein CASSLDPLSGTIYF.

The chain uses TRBV29-1 and TRBJ2-3, with 10 bases lining up with TRBD1. The CDR3 is 16 amino acids. Germline trimming cut 3 bases from V and 4 bases from J; bases unmatched to any gene: 10. Germline lookup yields CDR1 SQVTM and CDR2 ANQGSEA. The CDR3: CSVDYGQGTGADTQYF. CDR3 DNA: TGCAGCGTTGATTACGGACAGGGGACAGGGGCAGATACGCAGTATTTT.

This chain links TRBV19 with TRBJ2-5; D not certain. V lost 5 bases and J 5 bases, leaving 12 bases between the germline ends. The CDR3 covers 13 residues. Germline assignment: CDR1 LNHDA and CDR2 SQIVND (reference sequence). The CDR3 coding sequence is TGTGCCAGTAGTCTCCGGGTAGAGGAGACCCAGTACTTC. Translating it yields CASSLRVEETQYF.

This chain uses TRBV5-4 with TRBJ2-1; tentative D call: TRBD2 (5 bases). The CDR3 totals 15 residues. Germline V gene data show CDR1 as SGHNT and CDR2 as YYREEE (reference sequence). V lost 4 bases to trimming and J lost 6 bases, with 17 bases between them. CDR3 sequence (DNA): TGTGCCAGCAGCCTAGACTACCCAGCCTCCAATGAGCAGTTCTTC. This sequence encodes CASSLDYPASNEQFF.

The CDR3 loop reads CASSMGSGTSANNEQFF. In DNA, the CDR3 is TGTGCCAGTAGTATGGGGTCCGGGACTAGCGCTAACAATGAGCAGTTCTTC. The chain joins TRBV19 to TRBJ2-1, with TRBD2 matching over 10 bases. The germline gives CDR1 LNHDA, CDR2 SQIVND (reference sequence). The CDR3 has 17 residues. Unmatched junction bases numbered 10, after V lost 3 bases and J lost 5 bases.

This clone was seen only once. This chain uses TRBV6-5 with TRBJ2-7; weak D call: TRBD2 (5 bases). The length of the CDR3 is 16 residues. Germline V lookup: CDR1 MNHEY, CDR2 SVGAGI. Trimming removed 2 bases at V and 2 bases at J, with 16 bases between. CDR3 sequence reads: CASSYSYRSDAYEQYF. The CDR3 coding sequence is TGTGCCAGCAGTTACAGTTATCGTAGCGATGCCTACGAGCAGTACTTC.

The genes are TRBV19 and TRBJ2-5; 7 positions match TRBD1. CDR3 length equals 11 residues. CDR1 and CDR2 from the germline V gene are LNHDA and SQIVND (reference sequence). V was pared by 8 bases and J by 7 bases, with 4 bases of the junction left unmatched. The CDR3 loop is CASGQGVTQYF. The CDR3 coding sequence is TGTGCCAGTGGCCAGGGGGTGACCCAGTACTTC.

The table lists this clone with a count of one. This CDR3 reads CASSTTGFAYNEQFF. The CDR3, as DNA: TGCGCCAGCAGCACCACAGGGTTCGCCTACAATGAGCAGTTCTTC. The rearrangement links TRBV5-1 to TRBJ2-1; tentatively, D is TRBD1 (6 bases). CDR3 length: 15 amino acids. Germline V lookup: CDR1 SGHRS, CDR2 YFSETQ. Trimming left V 4 bases short and J 2 bases short, with 13 bases between.

This clone was seen only once. The junction does not match germline at one end; this may be a read error. The J gene is TRBJ2-5, the V gene TRBV5-8; a weak D match, TRBD2 (5 bases). Germline assignment: CDR1 SGHTS and CDR2 YDEGEE. There are 15 residues in the CDR3. In nucleotides, the CDR3 is TGCGCCAGCAGCTTGAGCCAGCGGAGACAAGAGACCCAGTACTTC. This sequence encodes CASSLSQRRQETQYF.

The J gene is TRBJ1-4, the V gene TRBV4-1; D gene uncertain. The CDR3 is made up of 16 amino acids. Per the germline V gene, CDR1 is MGHRA and CDR2 is YSYEKL. Deletions cut 3 bases from V and 4 bases from J, with 15 bases between. The CDR3 sequence is CASSQSVSPINEKLFF. CDR3 DNA sequence: TGCGCCAGCAGCCAGTCAGTTAGCCCTATTAATGAAAAACTGTTTTTT.

The chain couples TRBV11-3 to TRBJ2-5, with 9 bases aligning to TRBD1. CDR3 length: 16 amino acids. The V gene end was trimmed by 5 bases and the J gene end by 4 bases; junction bases not matched to a gene: 11. CDR1 is SGHNT and CDR2 is YENEEA in the germline V gene. The CDR3 loop reads CASSLGVQGAGETQYF. For the CDR3, the DNA is TGTGCCAGCAGCCTGGGGGTACAGGGGGCAGGAGAGACCCAGTACTTC.

The chain is built from TRBV27 and TRBJ2-1; a weak D match, TRBD2 (6 bases). Germline V lookup: CDR1 MNHEY, CDR2 SMNVEV (reference sequence). Trimming pared 1 base from V and 6 bases from J, leaving 25 bases between. The CDR3 has 19 amino acids. Here the CDR3 DNA reads TGTGCCAGCAGTTTATTGGGTAACCCCACGGGAGTTGGGCTCAATGAGCAGTTCTTC. Encoded protein: CASSLLGNPTGVGLNEQFF.

This clone has only one observation. DNA for the CDR3: TGTGCCAGCAGCCCATTCGACACGGGGGCTGCAACTAATGAAAAACTGTTTTTT. It yields the protein CASSPFDTGAATNEKLFF. V and J are TRBV14 and TRBJ1-4; possible D gene TRBD1, 6 bases. The V end was cut by 4 bases, the J end by 0 bases, with 18 bases between. Germline V CDR1 and CDR2: SGHDN, FVKESK. This CDR3 has 18 amino acids.

This clone was found once. This chain uses TRBV27 with TRBJ2-3; the match to TRBD2 covers 9 bases. The CDR3 is 15 amino acids. Germline loops: CDR1 MNHEY, CDR2 SMNVEV (reference sequence). Losses at the gene ends were 7 bases for V and 7 bases for J; bases not matched to a gene: 12. The CDR3 nucleotides read TGTGCCAGCACTAGCGGGGAGTCGGTTGGAAATACGCAGTATTTT. Its translation: CASTSGESVGNTQYF.

This clone was picked up one time. The gene calls are TRBV1 and TRBJ2-3; the table calls TRBD2, which could not be checked here. TRBV1 is noted as a pseudogene. CDR3 length equals 16 residues. CDR3 sequence reads: CTSRNLAGDWTDTQYF. DNA for the CDR3: TGCACCAGCAGAAATCTAGCGGGAGATTGGACAGATACGCAGTATTTT.

This rearrangement joins TRBV10-3 to TRBJ1-2; 7 bases map to TRBD1. The CDR3 runs to 15 residues. Germline CDR1 is ENHRY and CDR2 is SYGVKD. V gave up 4 bases and J gave up 8 bases; unmatched junction bases: 13. Here the CDR3 DNA reads TGTGCCATCAGTGTTCAGACAGGGACTGCGGCGGGCTACACCTTC. It yields the protein CAISVQTGTAAGYTF.

This clone is a singleton in its sample. The chain is built from TRBV5-4 and TRBJ2-7, with unresolved D. This CDR3 spans 13 amino acids. Germline-derived CDR1 and CDR2 are SGHNT and YYREEE (reference sequence). Trimming took off 0 bases at V and 3 bases at J, with 7 bases between the two ends. The CDR3 sequence: CASSLVPGYEQYF. The CDR3 DNA follows: TGTGCCAGCAGCTTGGTTCCGGGCTACGAGCAGTACTTC.